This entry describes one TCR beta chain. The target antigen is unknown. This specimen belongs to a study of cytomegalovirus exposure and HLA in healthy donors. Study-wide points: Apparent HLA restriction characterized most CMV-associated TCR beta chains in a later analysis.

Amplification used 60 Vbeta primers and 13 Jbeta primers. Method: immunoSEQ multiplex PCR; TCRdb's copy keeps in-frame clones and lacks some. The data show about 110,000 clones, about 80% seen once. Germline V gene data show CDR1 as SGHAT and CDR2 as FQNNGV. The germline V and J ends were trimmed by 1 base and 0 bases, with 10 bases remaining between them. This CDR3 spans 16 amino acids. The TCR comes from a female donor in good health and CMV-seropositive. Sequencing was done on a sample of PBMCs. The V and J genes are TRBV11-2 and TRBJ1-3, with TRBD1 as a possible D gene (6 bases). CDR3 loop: CASSLAGGLSGNTIYF. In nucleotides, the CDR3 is TGTGCCAGCAGCTTAGCGGGGGGCCTCTCTGGAAACACCATATATTTT.